This T cell receptor beta chain comes out of a study of blood T cells in healthy people across ages. Background on the study: About one barcoded beta molecule per two T cells was the capture yield of template switching. Study-level findings and limits: Greater diversity and more naive CD4+ cells were seen in long-lived donors than in aged donors. Diversity of TCR beta per million T cells declined in a roughly linear way with age.

This CDR3 has 16 amino acids. CDR1 SEHNR and CDR2 FQNEAQ come from the germline V gene (reference sequence). It was with a sample-barcoded 5' primer and a J-beta primer mix that a second PCR of about 6 to 12 cycles was run. CDR3-containing paired-end reads numbered at least 2.5 million in each sample. TCRdb fed the 5' RACE reads into MiXCR, producing one record per CDR3 protein. Here the sample spans 850,000 to 1,300,000 distinct CDR3 sequences, around 45% being singletons. Note on this clonotype: No antigen is known for it. One end of the junction varies from germline; a read error may be responsible.

The specimen was blood. This chain connects TRBV7-9 to TRBJ2-4, with 10 bases identical to TRBD1. The DNA end favors TRBJ2-7, so the J call may be wrong. This receptor was identified in a woman aged 60-70 years in good health. CDR3 bases: TGTGCCAGCAGCAGCCGAGACAGGGGGCGCTCCCACGAGCAGTACTTC. This translates into CASSSRDRGRSHEQYF.